This T cell receptor beta chain was sequenced during a study of blood T cell repertoires in COVID-19. Study overall: Researchers got acute and convalescent COVID-19 samples from the United States, Italy and Spain. The analysed material was cDNA or gDNA that came from T cells, B-cell-depleted T cells, or PBMCs.

V gave up 6 bases and J gave up 6 bases, with 14 bases separating them. Per germline, CDR1 MNHEY and CDR2 SVGAGI. CDR3 length: 14 residues. Sequencing was performed with immunoSEQ multiplex PCR; in TCRdb, only in-frame clones are kept and a portion is missing. The sample has about 240,000 clones, about 73% seen once. Source material: peripheral blood. The J gene is TRBJ1-4, the V gene TRBV6-5; possible D gene TRBD1, 6 bases. The source of this sequence is a woman older than 75 with acute or convalescent COVID-19. CDR3 loop: CASSRDNADEKLFF. The CDR3 DNA follows: TGTGCCAGCAGCCGGGACAACGCGGATGAAAAACTGTTTTTT.